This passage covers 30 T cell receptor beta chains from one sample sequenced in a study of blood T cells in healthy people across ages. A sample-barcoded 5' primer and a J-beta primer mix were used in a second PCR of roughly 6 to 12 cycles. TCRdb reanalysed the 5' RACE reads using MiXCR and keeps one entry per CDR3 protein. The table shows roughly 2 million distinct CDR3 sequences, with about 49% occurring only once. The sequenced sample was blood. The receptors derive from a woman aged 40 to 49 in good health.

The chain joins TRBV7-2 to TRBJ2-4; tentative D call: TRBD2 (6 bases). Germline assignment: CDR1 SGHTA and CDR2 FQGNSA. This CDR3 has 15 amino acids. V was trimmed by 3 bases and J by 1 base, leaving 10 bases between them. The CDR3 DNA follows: TGTGCCAGCAGCTTCCTAGGAGGGGCCAAAAACATTCAGTACTTC. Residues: CASSFLGGAKNIQYF.

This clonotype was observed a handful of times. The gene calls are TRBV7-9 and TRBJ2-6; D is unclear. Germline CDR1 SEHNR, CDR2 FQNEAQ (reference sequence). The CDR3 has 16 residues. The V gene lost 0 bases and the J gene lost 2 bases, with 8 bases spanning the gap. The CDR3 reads CASSLATGTGANVLTF. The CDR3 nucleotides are TGTGCCAGCAGCTTAGCGACCGGAACTGGGGCCAACGTCCTGACTTTC.

As DNA, the CDR3 is TGCGCCAGCAGCCAAGAATCGAACAGCTACACCTTC. Protein sequence: CASSQESNSYTF. The chain recombines TRBV4-1 with TRBJ1-2; D is ambiguous. Germline CDR1 MGHRA, CDR2 YSYEKL. Trimming took off 0 bases at V and 9 bases at J, with 8 bases between the two ends. This CDR3 is 12 amino acids long.

The CDR3 nucleotides are TGCGCCAGCAGCCAAGTGGCCCGAGTAGCCAAAAACATTCAGTACTTC. It encodes CASSQVARVAKNIQYF. The chain combines TRBV4-3 with TRBJ2-7, with D unresolved. With the DNA end fitting TRBJ2-4 better, the J assignment may be wrong. CDR1 is LGHNA and CDR2 is YSLEER in the germline V gene. This CDR3 comprises 16 residues.

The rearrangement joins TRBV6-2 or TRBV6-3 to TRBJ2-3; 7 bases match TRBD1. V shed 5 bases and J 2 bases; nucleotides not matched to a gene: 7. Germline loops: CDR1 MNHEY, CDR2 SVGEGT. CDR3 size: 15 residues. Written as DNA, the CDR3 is TGTGCCAGCAGTCTAAGGGACAGATACACAGATACGCAGTATTTT. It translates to CASSLRDRYTDTQYF.

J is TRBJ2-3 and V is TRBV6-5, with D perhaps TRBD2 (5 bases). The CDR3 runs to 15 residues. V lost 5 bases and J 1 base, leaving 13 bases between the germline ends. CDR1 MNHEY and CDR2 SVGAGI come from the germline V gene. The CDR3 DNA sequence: TGTGCCAGCAGTACCGGGGAGAGGGGCACAGATACGCAGTATTTT. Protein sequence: CASSTGERGTDTQYF.

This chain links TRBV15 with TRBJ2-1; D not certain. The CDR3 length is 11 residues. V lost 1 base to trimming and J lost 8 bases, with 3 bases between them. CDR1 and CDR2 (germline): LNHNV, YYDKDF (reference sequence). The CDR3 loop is CATSRGHEQFF. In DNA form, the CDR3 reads TGTGCCACCAGCAGAGGTCATGAGCAGTTCTTC.

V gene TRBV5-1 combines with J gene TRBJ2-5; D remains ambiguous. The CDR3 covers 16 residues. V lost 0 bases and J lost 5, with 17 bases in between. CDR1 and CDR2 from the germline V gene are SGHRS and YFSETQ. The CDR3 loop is CASSLEPESAPETQYF. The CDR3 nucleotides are TGCGCCAGCAGCTTGGAACCCGAAAGTGCCCCGGAGACCCAGTACTTC.

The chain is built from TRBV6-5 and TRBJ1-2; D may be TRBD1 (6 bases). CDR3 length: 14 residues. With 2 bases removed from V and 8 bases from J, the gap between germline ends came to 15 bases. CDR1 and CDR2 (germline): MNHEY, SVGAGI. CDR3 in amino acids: CASSYHTQGGGYTF. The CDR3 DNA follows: TGTGCCAGCAGTTACCATACACAGGGTGGCGGCTACACCTTC.

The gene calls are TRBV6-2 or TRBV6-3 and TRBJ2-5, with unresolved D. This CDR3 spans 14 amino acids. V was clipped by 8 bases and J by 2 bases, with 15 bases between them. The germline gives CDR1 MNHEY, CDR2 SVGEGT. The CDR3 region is CASAPRRLQETQYF. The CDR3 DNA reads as TGTGCCAGCGCGCCGCGACGCCTTCAAGAGACCCAGTACTTC.

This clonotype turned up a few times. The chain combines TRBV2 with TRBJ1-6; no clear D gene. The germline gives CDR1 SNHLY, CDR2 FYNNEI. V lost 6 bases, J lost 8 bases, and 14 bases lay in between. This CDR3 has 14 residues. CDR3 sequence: CASSQRRADSPLHF. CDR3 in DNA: TGTGCCAGCAGCCAACGGCGGGCGGATTCACCCCTCCACTTT.

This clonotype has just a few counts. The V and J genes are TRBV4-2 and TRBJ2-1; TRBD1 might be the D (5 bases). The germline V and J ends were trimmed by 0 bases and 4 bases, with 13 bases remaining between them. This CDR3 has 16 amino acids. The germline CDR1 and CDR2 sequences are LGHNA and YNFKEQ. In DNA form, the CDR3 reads TGTGCCAGCAGCCAAGAGGGTGGGGCCGATTACAATGAGCAGTTCTTC. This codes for CASSQEGGADYNEQFF.

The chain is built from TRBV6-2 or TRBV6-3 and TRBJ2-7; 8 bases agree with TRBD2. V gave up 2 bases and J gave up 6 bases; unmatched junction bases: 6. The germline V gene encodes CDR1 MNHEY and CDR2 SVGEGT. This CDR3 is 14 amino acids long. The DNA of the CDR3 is TGTGCCAGCAGTTACAGGCCCCGGGGGGGCGAGCAGTACTTC. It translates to CASSYRPRGGEQYF.

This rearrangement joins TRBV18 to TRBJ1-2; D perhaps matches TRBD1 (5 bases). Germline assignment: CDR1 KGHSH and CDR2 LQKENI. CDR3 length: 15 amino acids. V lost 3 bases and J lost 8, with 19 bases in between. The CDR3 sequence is CASSPAGTGFMGYTF. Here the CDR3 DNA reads TGTGCCAGCTCACCGGCCGGGACGGGTTTTATGGGCTACACCTTC.

CDR3 nucleotides: TGTGCCAGCAGGGGGACAGGGGGATTTGCCGGGGAGCTGTTTTTT. This translates into CASRGTGGFAGELFF. The chain carries TRBV6-2 or TRBV6-3 and TRBJ2-2; 11 nucleotides match TRBD1. CDR1 is MNHEY, CDR2 SVGEGT, per germline. Trimming took 6 bases from V and 6 from J; bases not matched to a gene: 6. The CDR3 runs to 15 residues.

The CDR3 region has the DNA TGTGCCAGCAGGCAACGTAGCGGGGGGGCGACAGATACGCAGTATTTT. Protein sequence: CASRQRSGGATDTQYF. The V call is TRBV13, the J call TRBJ2-3; 11 bases align to TRBD2. Germline-derived CDR1 and CDR2 are PRHDT and FYEKMQ (reference sequence). V lost 6 bases, J lost 3 bases, and 8 bases stayed unmatched. The CDR3 contains 16 residues.

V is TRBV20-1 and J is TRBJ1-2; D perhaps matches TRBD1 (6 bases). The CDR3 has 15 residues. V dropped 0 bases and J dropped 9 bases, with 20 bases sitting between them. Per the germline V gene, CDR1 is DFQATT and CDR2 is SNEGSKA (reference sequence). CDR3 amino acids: CSARDPGQRRGSYTF. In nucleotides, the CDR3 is TGCAGTGCTAGAGATCCCGGACAGCGGAGGGGGAGCTACACCTTC.

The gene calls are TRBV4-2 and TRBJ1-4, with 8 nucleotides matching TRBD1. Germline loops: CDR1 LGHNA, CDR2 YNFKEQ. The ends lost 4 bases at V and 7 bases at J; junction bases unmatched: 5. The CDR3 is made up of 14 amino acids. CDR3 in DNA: TGTGCCAGCAGCCCGGACAGGGCGGGTGAAAAACTGTTTTTT. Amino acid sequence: CASSPDRAGEKLFF.

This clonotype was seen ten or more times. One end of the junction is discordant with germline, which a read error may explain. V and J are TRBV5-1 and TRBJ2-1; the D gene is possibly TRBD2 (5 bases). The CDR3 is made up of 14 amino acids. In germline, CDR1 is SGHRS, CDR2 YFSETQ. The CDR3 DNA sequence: TGTGCCAGCAGCTTCCGGGACTCCTACAATGAGCAGTTCTTC. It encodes CASSFRDSYNEQFF.

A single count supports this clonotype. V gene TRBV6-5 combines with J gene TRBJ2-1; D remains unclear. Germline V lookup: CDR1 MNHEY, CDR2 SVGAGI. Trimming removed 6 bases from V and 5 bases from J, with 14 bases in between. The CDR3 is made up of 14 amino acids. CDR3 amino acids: CASSLGNSNNEQFF. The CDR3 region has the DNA TGTGCCAGCAGCCTAGGTAACAGCAACAATGAGCAGTTCTTC.

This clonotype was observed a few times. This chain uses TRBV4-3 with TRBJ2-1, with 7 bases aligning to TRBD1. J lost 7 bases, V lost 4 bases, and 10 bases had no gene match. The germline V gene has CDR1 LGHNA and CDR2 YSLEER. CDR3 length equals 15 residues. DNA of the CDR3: TGCGCCAGCAGCCGGCACCGACAGGGCGCGAATGAGCAGTTCTTC. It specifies CASSRHRQGANEQFF.

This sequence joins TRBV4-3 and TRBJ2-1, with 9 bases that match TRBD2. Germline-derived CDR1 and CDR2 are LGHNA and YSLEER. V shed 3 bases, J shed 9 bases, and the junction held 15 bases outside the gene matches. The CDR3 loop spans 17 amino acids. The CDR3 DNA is TGCGCCAGCAGCCAGGAAGTCATAGGCGGGGGGGCCGGTGAGCAGTTCTTC. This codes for CASSQEVIGGGAGEQFF.

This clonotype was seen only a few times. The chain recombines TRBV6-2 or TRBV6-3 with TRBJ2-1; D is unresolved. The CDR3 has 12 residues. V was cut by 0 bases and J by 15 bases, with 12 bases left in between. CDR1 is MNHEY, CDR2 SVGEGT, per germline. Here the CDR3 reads CASSYSTYDAFF. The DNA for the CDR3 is TGTGCCAGCAGTTACTCGACTTACGATGCGTTCTTC.

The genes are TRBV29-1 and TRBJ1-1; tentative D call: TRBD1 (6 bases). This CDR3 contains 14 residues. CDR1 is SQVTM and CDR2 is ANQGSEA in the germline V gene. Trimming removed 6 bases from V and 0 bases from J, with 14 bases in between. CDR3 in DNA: TGCAGCGTCGGGACACCTCTCATGAACACTGAAGCTTTCTTT. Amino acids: CSVGTPLMNTEAFF.

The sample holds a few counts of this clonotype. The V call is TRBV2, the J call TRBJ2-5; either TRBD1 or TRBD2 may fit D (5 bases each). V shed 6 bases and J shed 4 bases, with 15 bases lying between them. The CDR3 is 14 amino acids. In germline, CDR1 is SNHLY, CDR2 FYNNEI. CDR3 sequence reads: CASRRGEGSETQYF. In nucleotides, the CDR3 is TGTGCCAGCAGGAGGGGAGAGGGATCAGAGACCCAGTACTTC.

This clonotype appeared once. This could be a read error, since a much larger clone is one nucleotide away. CDR3 amino acids: CASSPVDTRYF. In nucleotides, the CDR3 is TGTGCCAGCAGCCCCGTAGATACGCGGTATTTT. This rearrangement joins TRBV7-2 to TRBJ2-3; D not resolved. Germline values: CDR1 SGHTA, CDR2 FQGNSA. The CDR3 length is 11 residues.

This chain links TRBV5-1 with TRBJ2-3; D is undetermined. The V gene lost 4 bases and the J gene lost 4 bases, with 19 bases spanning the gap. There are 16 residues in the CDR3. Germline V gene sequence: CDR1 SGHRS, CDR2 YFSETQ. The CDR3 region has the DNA TGCGCCAGCAGCGAAGATCGTGTCAGGTGGGCAGATACGCAGTATTTT. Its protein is CASSEDRVRWADTQYF.

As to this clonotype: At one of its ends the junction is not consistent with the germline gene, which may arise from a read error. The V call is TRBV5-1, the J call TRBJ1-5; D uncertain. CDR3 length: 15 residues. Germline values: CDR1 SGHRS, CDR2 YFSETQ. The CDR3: CASSITGNSNRPQHF. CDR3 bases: TGCGCCAGCAGCATAACCGGGAATAGCAATCGGCCCCAGCATTTT. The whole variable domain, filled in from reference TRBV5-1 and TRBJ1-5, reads KAGVTQTPRYLIKTRGQQVTLSCSPISGHRSVSWYQQTPGQGLQFLFEYFSETQRNKGNFPGRFSGRQFSNSRSEMNVSTLELGDSALYLCASSITGNSNRPQHFGDGTRLSIL.

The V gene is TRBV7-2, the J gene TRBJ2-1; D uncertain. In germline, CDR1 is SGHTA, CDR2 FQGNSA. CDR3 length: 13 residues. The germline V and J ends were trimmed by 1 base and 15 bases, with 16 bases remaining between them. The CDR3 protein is CASSLEESFASFF. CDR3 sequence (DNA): TGTGCCAGCAGCTTAGAGGAGTCATTCGCATCGTTCTTC.

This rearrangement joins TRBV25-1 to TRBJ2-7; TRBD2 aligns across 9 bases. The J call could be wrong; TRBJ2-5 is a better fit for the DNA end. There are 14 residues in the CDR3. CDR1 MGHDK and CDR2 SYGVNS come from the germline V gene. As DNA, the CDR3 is TGTGCCAGCAGTGAAAGACTAGCGGCAGAGACCCAGTACTTC. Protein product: CASSERLAAETQYF.